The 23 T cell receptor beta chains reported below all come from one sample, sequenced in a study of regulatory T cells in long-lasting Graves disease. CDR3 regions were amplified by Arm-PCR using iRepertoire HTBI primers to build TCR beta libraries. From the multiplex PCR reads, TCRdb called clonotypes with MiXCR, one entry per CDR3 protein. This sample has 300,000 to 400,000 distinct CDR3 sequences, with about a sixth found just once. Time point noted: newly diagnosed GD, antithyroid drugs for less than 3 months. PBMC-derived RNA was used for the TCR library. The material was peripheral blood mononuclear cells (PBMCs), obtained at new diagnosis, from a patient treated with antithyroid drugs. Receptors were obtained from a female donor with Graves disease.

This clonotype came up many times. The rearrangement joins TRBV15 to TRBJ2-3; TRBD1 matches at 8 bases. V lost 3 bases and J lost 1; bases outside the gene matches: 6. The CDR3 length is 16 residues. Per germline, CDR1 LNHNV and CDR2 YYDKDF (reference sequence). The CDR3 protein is CATSSRLDRGTDTQYF. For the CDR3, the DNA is TGTGCCACCAGCAGCCGATTGGACAGGGGCACAGATACGCAGTATTTT.

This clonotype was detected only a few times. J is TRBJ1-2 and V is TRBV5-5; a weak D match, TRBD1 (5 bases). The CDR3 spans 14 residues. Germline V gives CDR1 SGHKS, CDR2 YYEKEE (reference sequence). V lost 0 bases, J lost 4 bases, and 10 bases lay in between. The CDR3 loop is CASSLASDIYGYTF. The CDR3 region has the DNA TGTGCCAGCAGCTTGGCCTCGGACATCTATGGCTACACCTTC.

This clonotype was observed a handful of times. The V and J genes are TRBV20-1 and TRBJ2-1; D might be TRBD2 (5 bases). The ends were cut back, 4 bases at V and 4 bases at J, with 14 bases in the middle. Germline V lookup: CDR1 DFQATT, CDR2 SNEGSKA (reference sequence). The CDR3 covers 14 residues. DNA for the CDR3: TGCAGTGCTATTAGACGGGGAGATTACAATGAGCAGTTCTTC. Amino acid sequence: CSAIRRGDYNEQFF.

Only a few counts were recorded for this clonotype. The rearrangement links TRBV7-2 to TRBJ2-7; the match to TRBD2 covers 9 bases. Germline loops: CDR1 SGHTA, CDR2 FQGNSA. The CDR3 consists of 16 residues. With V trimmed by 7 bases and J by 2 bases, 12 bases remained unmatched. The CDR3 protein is CASTPSTASGAYEQYF. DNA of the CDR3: TGTGCCAGCACCCCTAGTACGGCTAGCGGGGCCTACGAGCAGTACTTC.

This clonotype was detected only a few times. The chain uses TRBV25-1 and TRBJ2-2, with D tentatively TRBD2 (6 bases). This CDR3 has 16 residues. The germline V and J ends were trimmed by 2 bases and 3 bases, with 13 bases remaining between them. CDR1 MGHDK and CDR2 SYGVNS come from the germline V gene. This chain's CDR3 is CASSEAGGLDTGELFF. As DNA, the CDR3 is TGTGCCAGCAGTGAAGCAGGAGGGTTGGACACCGGGGAGCTGTTTTTT.

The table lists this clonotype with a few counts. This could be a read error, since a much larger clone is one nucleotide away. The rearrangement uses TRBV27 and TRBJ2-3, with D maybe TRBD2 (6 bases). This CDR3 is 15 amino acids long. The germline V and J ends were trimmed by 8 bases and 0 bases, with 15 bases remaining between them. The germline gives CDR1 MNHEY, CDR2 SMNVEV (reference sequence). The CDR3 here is CASGETSRSTDTQYF. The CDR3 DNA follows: TGTGCCAGCGGGGAGACTAGTCGGAGCACAGATACGCAGTATTTT.

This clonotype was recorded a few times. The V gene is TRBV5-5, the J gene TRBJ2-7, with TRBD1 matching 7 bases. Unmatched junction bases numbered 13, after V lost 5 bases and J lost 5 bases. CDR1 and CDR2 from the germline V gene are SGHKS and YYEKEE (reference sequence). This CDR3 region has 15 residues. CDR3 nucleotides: TGTGCCAGCAGTCCGCCGACAGGGTTAAGCGACGAGCAGTACTTC. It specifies CASSPPTGLSDEQYF.

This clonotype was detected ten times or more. For the CDR3, the DNA is TGTGCCAGCAGTGGGGTTGGGGGGTCGGAGCCAGATACGCAGTATTTT. This gives the protein CASSGVGGSEPDTQYF. The V call is TRBV2, the J call TRBJ2-3; possibly TRBD2 for D (6 bases). The CDR3 length is 16 residues. The germline V gene encodes CDR1 SNHLY and CDR2 FYNNEI. With 4 bases removed from V and 4 bases from J, the gap between germline ends came to 18 bases. The variable domain in full, with the rest retrieved from reference TRBV2 and TRBJ2-3, is EPEVTQTPSHQVTQMGQEVILRCVPISNHLYFYWYRQILGQKVEFLVSFYNNEISEKSEIFDDQFSVERPDGSNFTLKIRSTKLEDSAMYFCASSGVGGSEPDTQYFGPGTRLTVL.

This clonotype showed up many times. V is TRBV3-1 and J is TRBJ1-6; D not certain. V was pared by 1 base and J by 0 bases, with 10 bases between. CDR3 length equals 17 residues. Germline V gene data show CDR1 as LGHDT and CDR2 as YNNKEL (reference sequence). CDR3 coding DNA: TGTGCCAGCAGCCAAGTAAGAGGGAGCTCCTATAATTCACCCCTCCACTTT. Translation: CASSQVRGSSYNSPLHF.

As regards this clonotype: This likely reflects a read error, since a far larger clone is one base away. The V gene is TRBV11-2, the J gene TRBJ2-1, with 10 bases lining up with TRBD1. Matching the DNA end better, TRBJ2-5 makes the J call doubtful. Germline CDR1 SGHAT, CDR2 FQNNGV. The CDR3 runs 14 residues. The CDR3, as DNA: TGTGCCAGCAGCCTGGACAGGGGGGGAGAGTCCCAGTACTTC. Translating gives CASSLDRGGESQYF.

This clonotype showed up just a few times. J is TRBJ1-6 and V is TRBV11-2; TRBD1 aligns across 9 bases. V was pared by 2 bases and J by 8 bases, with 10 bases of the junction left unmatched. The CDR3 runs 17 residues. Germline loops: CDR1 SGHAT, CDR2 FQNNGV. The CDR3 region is CASSLRLPDRGYSPLHF. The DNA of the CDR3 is TGTGCCAGCAGCTTAAGACTTCCGGACAGGGGCTATTCACCCCTCCACTTT. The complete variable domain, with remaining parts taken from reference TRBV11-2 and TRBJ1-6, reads EAGVAQSPRYKIIEKRQSVAFWCNPISGHATLYWYQQILGQGPKLLIQFQNNGVVDDSQLPKDRFSAERLKGVDSTLKIQPAKLEDSAVYLCASSLRLPDRGYSPLHFGNGTRLTVT.

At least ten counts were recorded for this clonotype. In DNA form, the CDR3 reads TGTGCCAGCAGCTTAGGGGATACGCCCTACAATGAGCAGTTCTTC. Encoded protein: CASSLGDTPYNEQFF. The chain uses TRBV13 and TRBJ2-1; D gene uncertain. V was pared by 0 bases and J by 2 bases, with 8 bases between. CDR1 PRHDT and CDR2 FYEKMQ come from the germline V gene (reference sequence). This CDR3 is 15 amino acids long. The whole variable domain, filled in from reference TRBV13 and TRBJ2-1, reads AAGVIQSPRHLIKEKRETATLKCYPIPRHDTVYWYQQGPGQDPQFLISFYEKMQSDKGSIPDRFSAQQFSDYHSELNMSSLELGDSALYFCASSLGDTPYNEQFFGPGTRLTVL.

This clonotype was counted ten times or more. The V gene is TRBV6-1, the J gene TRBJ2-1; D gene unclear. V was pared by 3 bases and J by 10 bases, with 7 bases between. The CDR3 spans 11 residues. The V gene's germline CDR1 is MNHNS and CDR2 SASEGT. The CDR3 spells CASSEMDEQFF. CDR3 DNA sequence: TGTGCCAGCAGTGAGATGGACGAGCAGTTCTTC.

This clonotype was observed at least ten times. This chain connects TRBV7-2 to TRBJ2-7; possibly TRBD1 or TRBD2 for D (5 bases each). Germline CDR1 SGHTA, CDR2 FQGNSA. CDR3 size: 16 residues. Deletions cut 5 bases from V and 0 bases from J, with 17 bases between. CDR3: CASSPQEGTPSYEQYF. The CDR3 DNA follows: TGTGCCAGCAGCCCGCAAGAAGGGACGCCCTCCTACGAGCAGTACTTC.

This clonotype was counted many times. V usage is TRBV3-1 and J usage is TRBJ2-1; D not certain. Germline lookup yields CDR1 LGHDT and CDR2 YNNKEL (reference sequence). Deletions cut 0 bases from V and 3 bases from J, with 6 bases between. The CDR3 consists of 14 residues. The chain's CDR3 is CASSQDAFYNEQFF. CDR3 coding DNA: TGTGCCAGCAGCCAAGATGCGTTCTACAATGAGCAGTTCTTC.

The CDR3 protein is CASSIGWSEQFF. As DNA, the CDR3 is TGTGCCAGTAGTATTGGGTGGTCTGAGCAGTTCTTC. The J gene is TRBJ2-1, the V gene TRBV19; D not resolved. Germline-derived CDR1 and CDR2 are LNHDA and SQIVND (reference sequence). Trimming pared 3 bases from V and 9 bases from J, leaving 9 bases between. The CDR3 consists of 12 residues.

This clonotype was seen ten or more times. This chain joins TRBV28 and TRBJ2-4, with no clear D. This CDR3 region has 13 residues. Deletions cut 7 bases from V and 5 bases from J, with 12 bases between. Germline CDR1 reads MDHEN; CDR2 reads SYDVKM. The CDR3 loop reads CASKRSPQNIQYF. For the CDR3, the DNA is TGTGCCAGCAAGAGGAGCCCCCAAAACATTCAGTACTTC.

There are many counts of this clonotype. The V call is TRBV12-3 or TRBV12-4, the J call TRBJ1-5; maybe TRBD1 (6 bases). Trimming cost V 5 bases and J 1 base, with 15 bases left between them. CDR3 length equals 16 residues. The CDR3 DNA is TGTGCCAGCAGTCTTACAGGGCGACAAAGCAATCAGCCCCAGCATTTT. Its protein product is CASSLTGRQSNQPQHF.

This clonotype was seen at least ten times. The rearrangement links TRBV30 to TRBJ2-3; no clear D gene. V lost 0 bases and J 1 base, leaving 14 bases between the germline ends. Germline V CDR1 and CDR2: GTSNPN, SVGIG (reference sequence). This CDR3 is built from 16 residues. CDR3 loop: CAWSVRGVGRTDTQYF. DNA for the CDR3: TGTGCCTGGAGTGTACGTGGGGTCGGACGCACAGATACGCAGTATTTT.

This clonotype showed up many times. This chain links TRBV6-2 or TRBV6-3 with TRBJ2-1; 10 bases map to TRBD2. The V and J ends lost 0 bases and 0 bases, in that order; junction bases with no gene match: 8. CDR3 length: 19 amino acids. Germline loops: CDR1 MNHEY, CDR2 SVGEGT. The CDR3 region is CASSYSALAGLSSYNEQFF. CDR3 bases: TGTGCCAGCAGTTACTCGGCACTAGCGGGGCTTAGCTCCTACAATGAGCAGTTCTTC.

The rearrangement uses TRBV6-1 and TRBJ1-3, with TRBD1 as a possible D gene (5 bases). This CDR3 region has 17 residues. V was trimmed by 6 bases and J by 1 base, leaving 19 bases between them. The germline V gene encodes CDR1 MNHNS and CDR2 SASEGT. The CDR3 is CASSDRTTRESGNTIYF. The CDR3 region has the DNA TGTGCCAGCAGCGACAGAACAACCCGGGAGTCTGGAAACACCATATATTTT.

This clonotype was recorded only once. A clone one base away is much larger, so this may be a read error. CDR3 bases: TGTGCCAGCTCACCGGACAACTACGGGCAGTACTTC. This encodes CASSPDNYGQYF. The chain carries TRBV18 and TRBJ2-7, with D maybe TRBD1 (5 bases). Germline CDR1 and CDR2: KGHSH and LQKENI. This CDR3 comprises 12 residues.

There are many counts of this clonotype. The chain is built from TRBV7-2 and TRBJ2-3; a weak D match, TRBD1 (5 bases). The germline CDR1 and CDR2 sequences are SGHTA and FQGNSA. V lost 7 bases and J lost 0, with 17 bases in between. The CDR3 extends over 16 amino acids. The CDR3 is CASTRVQGQSTDTQYF. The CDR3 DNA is TGTGCCAGCACCAGGGTCCAAGGACAAAGCACAGATACGCAGTATTTT.